The 12 T cell receptor beta chains below were found in one sample sequenced in a study of CD8+ T cells in alopecia areata. Investigators isolated RNA and reverse transcribed it into cDNA to act as the sequencing template. Only in-frame clones appear in the TCRdb table, and some are missing; sequencing was by immunoSEQ multiplex PCR. The table has about 69,000 clones, roughly 60% seen once. The material sequenced was CD8+ T cells sorted from blood, taken at week 0. These receptors were collected from a human donor with alopecia areata.

This clone was counted between two and nine times. The chain uses TRBV4-1 and TRBJ2-3, with 9 bases fitting TRBD1. Germline assignment: CDR1 MGHRA and CDR2 YSYEKL. The junction had 25 bases not matched to a gene; V was cut back by 4 bases and J by 8 bases. The CDR3 is 20 amino acids. CDR3 in amino acids: CASSPLPTGQGVLALGTQYF. The CDR3 nucleotides are TGCGCCAGCAGCCCCCTCCCTACGGGACAGGGTGTTCTAGCACTTGGTACGCAGTATTTT.

J is TRBJ2-5 and V is TRBV2; 7 bases are a match to TRBD2. V dropped 8 bases and J dropped 2; count of bases not matched to a gene: 11. This CDR3 has 15 residues. Germline V gene lookup returns CDR1 SNHLY and CDR2 FYNNEI. The DNA of the CDR3 is TGTGCCAGCGGGAGCGGGGCGGATGTTCAAGAGACCCAGTACTTC. It codes for CASGSGADVQETQYF.

J is TRBJ2-7 and V is TRBV7-6, with D possibly being TRBD1 (5 bases). V gave up 3 bases and J gave up 4 bases, with 10 bases separating them. This CDR3 is 13 amino acids long. CDR1 and CDR2 from the germline V gene are SGHVS and FNYEAQ. The CDR3 here is CASSFGQFYEQYF. CDR3 bases: TGTGCCAGCAGCTTTGGACAATTTTACGAGCAGTACTTC.

The rearrangement joins TRBV6-5 to TRBJ2-2; D is ambiguous. Germline loops: CDR1 MNHEY, CDR2 SVGAGI. The CDR3 extends over 13 amino acids. Trimming shortened V by 2 bases and J by 0 bases, and 1 base separated the two germline ends. CDR3 sequence: CASSYANTGELFF. For the CDR3, the DNA is TGTGCCAGCAGTTACGCGAACACCGGGGAGCTGTTTTTT.

This sequence joins TRBV30 and TRBJ1-1; tentatively, D is TRBD1 (6 bases). V shed 5 bases and J shed 4 bases, with 14 bases lying between them. CDR3 length equals 13 residues. Germline-derived CDR1 and CDR2 are GTSNPN and SVGIG (reference sequence). The CDR3 DNA follows: TGTGCCTGGGGCAGGGACACGGGCACTGAAGCTTTCTTT. Translation: CAWGRDTGTEAFF. The full variable domain, rest sourced from reference TRBV30 and TRBJ1-1, is SQTIHQWPATLVQPVGSPLSLECTVEGTSNPNLYWYRQAAGRGLQLLFYSVGIGQISSEVPQNLSASRPQDRQFILSSKKLLLSDSGFYLCAWGRDTGTEAFFGQGTRLTVV.

This rearrangement joins TRBV29-1 to TRBJ2-7, with a weak D call TRBD1 (6 bases). V lost 6 bases, J lost 0 bases, and 12 bases lay in between. Germline CDR1 reads SQVTM; CDR2 reads ANQGSEA. The CDR3 totals 13 residues. CDR3 residues: CSVWTDSSYEQYF. CDR3 DNA: TGCAGCGTATGGACAGACTCCTCCTACGAGCAGTACTTC.

J is TRBJ2-1 and V is TRBV5-6, with TRBD1 identical over 7 bases. V lost 4 bases, J lost 7 bases, and 8 bases stayed unmatched. CDR3 length: 14 residues. Germline CDR1 and CDR2: SGHDT and YYEEEE. The CDR3 sequence is CASSIGQAGNEQFF. The CDR3 bases are TGTGCCAGCAGCATCGGACAGGCTGGGAATGAGCAGTTCTTC.

The V gene is TRBV28, the J gene TRBJ2-2; 7 bases are a match to TRBD1. The length of the CDR3 is 14 residues. Per the germline V gene, CDR1 is MDHEN and CDR2 is SYDVKM. V was pared by 4 bases and J by 2 bases, with 1 base of the junction left unmatched. The CDR3 nucleotides read TGTGCCAGCAGTTACAGGGGAAACACCGGGGAGCTGTTTTTT. Its translation: CASSYRGNTGELFF.

The chain links TRBV5-4 to TRBJ2-4; TRBD2 aligns across 11 bases. The CDR3 has 17 amino acids. Germline V gives CDR1 SGHNT, CDR2 YYREEE (reference sequence). The junction had 8 bases not matched to a gene; V was cut back by 2 bases and J by 4 bases. The CDR3 here is CASSLGGLAGTKNIQYF. The CDR3, as DNA: TGTGCCAGCAGCTTAGGAGGACTAGCGGGCACTAAAAACATTCAGTACTTC.

This sequence joins TRBV7-2 and TRBJ2-7; 12 nucleotides agree with TRBD1. The CDR3 length is 14 residues. The V and J ends lost 5 bases and 5 bases, in that order; junction bases with no gene match: 4. Germline assignment: CDR1 SGHTA and CDR2 FQGNSA. This chain's CDR3 is CASSGGQGANEQYF. In nucleotides, the CDR3 is TGTGCCAGCAGCGGGGGACAGGGGGCCAACGAGCAGTACTTC.

The rearrangement links TRBV4-1 to TRBJ2-7, with D possibly being TRBD2 (6 bases). Trimming stripped 1 base from V and 9 bases from J, with 19 bases between. The CDR3 covers 15 residues. Germline V gene sequence: CDR1 MGHRA, CDR2 YSYEKL. CDR3 sequence reads: CASSQAGGLGYGQYF. For the CDR3, the DNA is TGCGCCAGCAGCCAAGCCGGGGGTTTGGGTTATGGGCAGTACTTC.

The sample holds a few counts of this clone. V usage is TRBV13 and J usage is TRBJ1-2, with D perhaps matching TRBD1 (5 bases). Germline values: CDR1 PRHDT, CDR2 FYEKMQ (reference sequence). V gave up 0 bases and J gave up 2 bases, with 16 bases separating them. CDR3 size: 17 residues. CDR3 DNA sequence: TGTGCCAGCAGCTTAGGCACCCAATACCAGGGCAACTATGGCTACACCTTC. It codes for CASSLGTQYQGNYGYTF.